Each of the 6 T cell receptor delta chains below was sequenced from the same sample in a study of Vδ1+ human thymocytes. Points from the study as a whole: Thymic TRG and TRD repertoires appeared highly polyclonal.

These TCRs' antigens remain unknown. Extracted RNA was reverse transcribed into cDNA. Multiplex PCR used pooled V-gene forward primers and a constant-region reverse primer to amplify CDR3s. TCRdb made new clone calls on the multiplex PCR reads using CATT. The sample contains about 25,000 delta-chain clones, about 7.4% of which appear only once. Material: Vdelta1+ gamma-delta thymocytes from the thymus. Subset: FACS-sorted CD3+ TCRalphabeta- TCRVdelta1+ TCRVdelta2- thymocytes. The source of these receptors is a girl in the first two years of life who had congenital heart surgery.

The chain couples TRDV1 to TRDJ1; D perhaps matches TRDD3 (5 bases). This CDR3 has 20 amino acids. Germline CDR1 TSWWSYY, CDR2 QGS. V was shortened by 6 bases and J by 0 bases, with 29 bases between the two germline ends. CDR3 DNA sequence: TGTGCTCTTGGATACCCCAGGCTCTCCTCCGGGGAGTCTCACACCGATAAACTCATCTTT. Residues: CALGYPRLSSGESHTDKLIF.

The chain has TRDV1 and TRDJ1; D is perhaps TRDD3 (5 bases). The CDR3 covers 20 residues. Per germline, CDR1 TSWWSYY and CDR2 QGS. Trimming took 0 bases from V and 0 from J, leaving 23 bases between them. The CDR3 is CALGELRGYDGGLYTDKLIF. The DNA for the CDR3 is TGTGCTCTTGGGGAACTTAGGGGCTACGACGGGGGCTTGTACACCGATAAACTCATCTTT.

This clone was seen only a few times. This chain joins TRDV1 and TRDJ1; D not certain. The germline CDR1 and CDR2 sequences are TSWWSYY and QGS. This CDR3 contains 20 residues. The V end was cut by 0 bases, the J end by 0 bases, with 23 bases between. The CDR3: CALGELSLTRDSPYTDKLIF. The DNA of the CDR3 is TGTGCTCTTGGGGAACTTTCTCTGACGAGGGACAGTCCGTACACCGATAAACTCATCTTT.

This clone was counted between two and nine times. V gene TRDV1 combines with J gene TRDJ1; 9 nucleotides agree with TRDD2. The CDR3 runs 19 residues. From germline, CDR1 is TSWWSYY and CDR2 QGS. The V and J ends lost 0 bases and 8 bases, in that order; junction bases with no gene match: 19. The CDR3 DNA sequence: TGTGCTCTTGGGGAACTCCCGCCTTCCTACGTAGTCTGGGGGGGCAAACTCATCTTT. Protein product: CALGELPPSYVVWGGKLIF.

The chain links TRDV1 to TRDJ1; 8 positions match TRDD3. CDR3 length: 23 amino acids. Germline lookup yields CDR1 TSWWSYY and CDR2 QGS. The J segment lost 7 bases and the V segment lost 0 bases, leaving 31 bases of the junction unmatched. The CDR3 DNA is TGTGCTCTTGGGGAACTAACAGAGGCCTTCCCCACATGGGTGGGGGATTGTAGACCTAAACTCATCTTT. Translating it yields CALGELTEAFPTWVGDCRPKLIF.

Details on this clone: Within the sample, other DNA sequences also encode this same CDR3. This chain joins TRDV1 and TRDJ1; weak D call: TRDD3 (6 bases). The CDR3 is 16 amino acids. Germline V CDR1 and CDR2: TSWWSYY, QGS. V lost 5 bases and J lost 7, with 23 bases in between. CDR3 region: CALGRRSRVDTPKLIF. The CDR3 DNA reads TGTGCTCTTGGGAGAAGGAGTCGGGTGGATACCCCTAAACTCATCTTT.